This TCR beta chain was recovered during a study of blood T cell repertoires in COVID-19. Overall study context: Spain, Italy and the United States supplied samples that represented acute and convalescent COVID-19. From T cells, B-cell-depleted T cells, or PBMCs came the material, which was cDNA or gDNA.

Per the germline V gene, CDR1 is LGHNA and CDR2 is YNFKEQ. The ends were cut back, 1 base at V and 3 bases at J, with 13 bases in the middle. The CDR3 totals 16 residues. Profiled with immunoSEQ multiplex PCR; TCRdb holds only in-frame clones, not every one. The profile shows 140,000 or so clones, roughly 81% of them singletons. This chain connects TRBV4-2 to TRBJ1-3; a possible D gene is TRBD1 (6 bases). Sequenced material: peripheral blood. The receptor comes from a human donor with acute or convalescent COVID-19. The donor label of this sample is uncertain. CDR3 loop: CASSQARDKRGNTIYF. CDR3 DNA sequence: TGTGCCAGCAGCCAAGCACGGGACAAGCGTGGAAACACCATATATTTT.